This TCR beta chain originates from a study of cytomegalovirus exposure and HLA in healthy donors. About the research overall: Assignment to the Caucasian-associated ancestry cluster applied to around 80% of the roughly 400 genotyped donors. Study outcomes and limitations: Presence/absence analyses took donor sequencing depth as roughly uniform.

PCR was performed using 60 Vbeta and 13 Jbeta primers. TCRdb keeps only in-frame clones here, not all; method: immunoSEQ multiplex PCR. The repertoire consists of more than 80,000 clones, with approximately 82% occurring once and the leading ten covering 2% to 3%. About this clone itself: The antigen is undetermined.

The sample was PBMCs. This clonotype was obtained from a middle-aged man in good health and CMV-seronegative.

The CDR3 loop reads CASSEIIVAGESYGYTF. CDR3 DNA: TGTGCCAGCAGTGAAATTATAGTGGCAGGGGAGAGCTATGGCTACACCTTC. The chain recombines TRBV6-1 with TRBJ1-2; tentative D call: TRBD1 (6 bases). Per germline, CDR1 MNHNS and CDR2 SASEGT. The CDR3 loop spans 17 amino acids. Trimming cost V 2 bases and J 4 bases, with 20 bases left between them.